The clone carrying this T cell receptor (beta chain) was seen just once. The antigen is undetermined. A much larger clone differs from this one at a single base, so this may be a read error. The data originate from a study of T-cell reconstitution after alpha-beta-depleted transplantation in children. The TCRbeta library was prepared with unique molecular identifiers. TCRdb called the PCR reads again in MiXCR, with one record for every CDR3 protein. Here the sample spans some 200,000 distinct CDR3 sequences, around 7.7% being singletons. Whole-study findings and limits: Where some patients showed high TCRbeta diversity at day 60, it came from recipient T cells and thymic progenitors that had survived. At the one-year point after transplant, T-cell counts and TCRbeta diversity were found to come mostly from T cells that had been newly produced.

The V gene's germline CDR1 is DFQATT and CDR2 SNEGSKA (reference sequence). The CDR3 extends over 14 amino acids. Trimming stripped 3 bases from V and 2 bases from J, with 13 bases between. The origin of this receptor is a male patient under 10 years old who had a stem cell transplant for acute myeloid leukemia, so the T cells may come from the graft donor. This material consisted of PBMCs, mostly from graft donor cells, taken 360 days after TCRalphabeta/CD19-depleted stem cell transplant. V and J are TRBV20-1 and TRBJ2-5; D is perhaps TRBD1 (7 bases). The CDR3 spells CSASDRAGQETQYF. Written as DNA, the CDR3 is TGCAGTGCTAGTGACAGGGCGGGGCAAGAGACCCAGTACTTC.